The clone carrying this T cell receptor (beta chain) was detected many times. As yet, its antigen is unknown. The sample is drawn from a study of CD8+CD57+ T cells in acquired aplastic anemia. Study at large: Sorted CD4+ and CD8+ cells yielded DNA averaging about 2.9 ug.

Both TCR beta VDJ combination and CDR3 sequence profiling were carried out. Genomic DNA was the template for this profiling. TCRdb used MiXCR to reprocess the reads, holding one entry per CDR3 protein. The table records about 160,000 distinct CDR3 sequences, about half of them present only once. Selection for sequencing was limited to patients who had shown CD8+CD57+ cell expansion by flow cytometry. The study's findings and limits: Simpson's diversity of CD8+ cells was not significantly different in patients compared with controls. Both patients and controls carried the same twenty-nine CD8+ CDR3 sequences.

V lost 7 bases to trimming and J lost 4 bases, with 17 bases between them. The CDR3 runs 14 residues. Germline CDR1 reads MNHNS; CDR2 reads SASEGT. This TCR came from a human donor with aplastic anemia. The chain has TRBV6-1 and TRBJ2-7; a possible D gene is TRBD2 (6 bases). The sequenced sample was sorted CD4+, CD8+, or CD8+CD57+ T cells (not recorded which) from PBMCs. The CDR3, as DNA: TGTGCCAGCAAGAGGTCGCGGGACGGGTACGAGCAGTACGTC. Amino acid sequence: CASKRSRDGYEQYV.